This passage covers 9 T cell receptor beta chains from one sample sequenced in a study of T-cell reconstitution after alpha-beta-depleted transplantation in children. A library of TCRbeta sequences, prepared with unique molecular identifiers, was generated. TCRdb called the PCR reads again in MiXCR, with one record for every CDR3 protein. The sample has 450,000 to 600,000 distinct CDR3 sequences, 10% to 15% seen once. This material consisted of PBMCs, mostly from graft donor cells, taken 360 days after TCRalphabeta/CD19-depleted stem cell transplant. These receptors came from a male patient under 18 who had a stem cell transplant for acute myeloid leukemia, so the T cells may come from the graft donor.

V is TRBV27 and J is TRBJ2-1; TRBD2 matches at 8 bases. The CDR3 extends over 17 amino acids. The germline CDR1 and CDR2 sequences are MNHEY and SMNVEV (reference sequence). After removal of 3 bases from V and 5 bases from J, the junction contained 12 bases not matched to a gene. CDR3 sequence (DNA): TGTGCCAGCAGTTTTGCGGTCGGAGCGGGAGTAAACAATGAGCAGTTCTTC. Protein sequence: CASSFAVGAGVNNEQFF.

The V gene is TRBV20-1, the J gene TRBJ2-5, with D possibly being TRBD2 (6 bases). CDR1 is DFQATT and CDR2 is SNEGSKA in the germline V gene (reference sequence). This CDR3 spans 13 amino acids. The DNA for the CDR3 is TGCTCTTCTACCGGGAGAGGTGGTGAGACCCAGTACTTC. Translation: CSSTGRGGETQYF.

This clonotype was counted at least ten times. The chain links TRBV28 to TRBJ2-3; D not certain. This CDR3 is 15 amino acids long. V gave up 1 base and J gave up 3 bases, with 11 bases separating them. CDR1 is MDHEN and CDR2 is SYDVKM in the germline V gene. This CDR3 is CASSLSGVGTDTQYF. The CDR3 DNA sequence: TGTGCCAGCAGTTTATCCGGAGTCGGTACAGATACGCAGTATTTT. The entire variable domain, with the rest obtained from reference TRBV28 and TRBJ2-3, is as follows: DVKVTQSSRYLVKRTGEKVFLECVQDMDHENMFWYRQDPGLGLRLIYFSYDVKMKEKGDIPEGYSVSREKKERFSLILESASTNQTSMYLCASSLSGVGTDTQYFGPGTRLTVL.

This clonotype came up a few times. V is TRBV6-1 and J is TRBJ2-5; the match to TRBD1 covers 8 bases. The CDR3 length is 13 residues. Looked up from germline, CDR1 is MNHNS and CDR2 is SASEGT. V lost 3 bases to trimming and J lost 4 bases; unmatched junction nucleotides: 1. In DNA form, the CDR3 reads TGTGCCAGCAGTGACAGGGGGCCAGAGACCCAGTACTTC. The encoded protein is CASSDRGPETQYF.

The J gene is TRBJ1-3, the V gene TRBV12-3 or TRBV12-4; unclear D gene. V was cut by 5 bases and J by 4 bases, with 12 bases left in between. The CDR3 has 14 residues. The CDR3 region has the DNA TGTGCCAGCAGTCTTTCCGAAGCGGGAAACACCATATATTTT. Translating it yields CASSLSEAGNTIYF.

This clonotype was recorded at least ten times. The chain joins TRBV20-1 to TRBJ2-7; TRBD1 agrees at 8 bases. Trimming cost V 2 bases and J 1 base; bases outside gene matches: 10. The CDR3 spans 16 residues. Germline values: CDR1 DFQATT, CDR2 SNEGSKA (reference sequence). CDR3 bases: TGCAGTGCTAGAATGTTGAGGACAGGGATATCCTACGAGCAGTACTTC. It encodes CSARMLRTGISYEQYF.

The V gene is TRBV4-2, the J gene TRBJ2-1, with 8 bases fitting TRBD2. Germline CDR1 and CDR2: LGHNA and YNFKEQ. Trimming at V came to 0 bases and at J to 8 bases, leaving 15 bases not matched to a gene. The length of the CDR3 is 18 residues. CDR3 in amino acids: CASSQDYHTSGTYDEQFF. CDR3 coding DNA: TGTGCCAGCAGCCAAGATTACCACACTAGCGGAACTTACGATGAGCAGTTCTTC.

This clonotype was counted only a few times. The rearrangement links TRBV9 to TRBJ2-1, with 9 positions matching TRBD2. With V trimmed by 0 bases and J by 1 base, 11 bases remained unmatched. This CDR3 has 19 amino acids. Germline V gives CDR1 SGDLS, CDR2 YYNGEE. The CDR3 region is CASSVVVGEREASYNEQFF. The CDR3 region has the DNA TGTGCCAGCAGCGTAGTAGTAGGGGAGCGGGAGGCGTCCTACAATGAGCAGTTCTTC.

The V call is TRBV7-3, the J call TRBJ2-1; D uncertain. The CDR3 contains 13 residues. V was shortened by 4 bases and J by 8 bases, with 12 bases between the two germline ends. In germline, CDR1 is SGHTA, CDR2 FQGTGA. The CDR3 bases are TGTGCCAGCAGCTCAATGACTCATCATGAGCAGTTCTTC. It yields the protein CASSSMTHHEQFF.